These 10 T cell receptor beta chains came from one sample sequenced in a study of human T cells and chemical hapten exposure. Time point in this sample: patch test 3, about 24 weeks after DPC sensitization. Documented treatment: therapeutic diphenylcyclopropenone sensitization with weekly scalp DPC. TCRdb passed the RACE reads through MiXCR, listing each CDR3 protein once. This table holds about 82,000 distinct CDR3 sequences, 10% to 15% found once. Here the sequenced sample was whole blood, taken in connection with sensitization to the hapten diphenylcyclopropenone (DPC). The receptors were sampled from a woman between 45 and 65 years old with alopecia areata. Some clones in this sample may be carry-over from other donors' samples.

The rearrangement links TRBV18 to TRBJ1-2; 7 nucleotides align to TRBD1. V lost 6 bases, J lost 2 bases, and 12 bases stayed unmatched. The CDR3 length is 16 residues. Per germline, CDR1 KGHSH and CDR2 LQKENI. The CDR3 reads CASSPVGDRTNYGYTF. As DNA, the CDR3 is TGTGCCAGCTCTCCGGTGGGGGACAGAACGAACTATGGCTACACCTTC. Supplemented by reference TRBV18 and TRBJ1-2, the full variable domain reads NAGVMQNPRHLVRRRGQEARLRCSPMKGHSHVYWYRQLPEEGLKFMVYLQKENIIDESGMPKERFSAEFPKEGPSILRIQQVVRGDSAAYFCASSPVGDRTNYGYTFGSGTRLTVV.

This clonotype was recorded many times. The V gene is TRBV2, the J gene TRBJ2-3; 11 bases line up with TRBD2. Trimming removed 6 bases from V and 3 bases from J; junction bases left unmatched: 11. This CDR3 is 17 amino acids long. The germline V gene encodes CDR1 SNHLY and CDR2 FYNNEI. DNA of the CDR3: TGTGCCAGCAGGCCTCCGGGGACTAGCGGATTTACAGATACGCAGTATTTT. This encodes CASRPPGTSGFTDTQYF.

This chain uses TRBV20-1 with TRBJ2-7, with 8 positions matching TRBD2. The CDR3 covers 14 residues. CDR1 and CDR2 (germline): DFQATT, SNEGSKA (reference sequence). V was clipped by 3 bases and J by 5 bases; unmatched bases: 9. For the CDR3, the DNA is TGCAGTGCTAGGCCAGCGGGAGTAGTAAACGAGCAGTACTTC. Translating gives CSARPAGVVNEQYF.

This clonotype appeared a few times. The J gene is TRBJ2-2, the V gene TRBV18; D is uncertain. The CDR3 loop spans 15 amino acids. Trimming removed 4 bases at V and 5 bases at J, with 14 bases between. Germline CDR1 KGHSH, CDR2 LQKENI. The CDR3 region has the DNA TGTGCCAGCTCACGTCGGACCGTCATTACCGGGGAGCTGTTTTTT. It encodes CASSRRTVITGELFF.

A few counts support this clonotype. The V gene is TRBV5-1, the J gene TRBJ2-5; 9 bases are a match to TRBD2. This CDR3 is built from 16 residues. The V segment lost 0 bases and the J segment 1 base; nucleotides outside the gene matches: 4. Germline V gives CDR1 SGHRS, CDR2 YFSETQ. The CDR3 sequence is CASSLGTSGLQETQYF. CDR3 coding DNA: TGCGCCAGCAGCTTGGGCACTAGCGGGCTCCAAGAGACCCAGTACTTC.

V gene TRBV29-1 combines with J gene TRBJ2-1, with 12 bases aligning to TRBD1. Germline V gene lookup returns CDR1 SQVTM and CDR2 ANQGSEA. The CDR3 spans 15 residues. With 4 bases clipped from V and 4 bases from J, the junction kept 5 bases outside the gene matches. The CDR3 bases are TGCAGCGTTGCGGGACAGGGGGCAACGTACAATGAGCAGTTCTTC. Amino acids: CSVAGQGATYNEQFF.

This chain joins TRBV2 and TRBJ2-3; D unclear. The V gene's germline CDR1 is SNHLY and CDR2 FYNNEI. The CDR3 is 15 residues long. V lost 6 bases and J 1 base, leaving 14 bases between the germline ends. The CDR3 DNA is TGTGCCAGCAGCCGTAGACCCCGGGGCACAGATACGCAGTATTTT. Its protein is CASSRRPRGTDTQYF.

This clonotype appeared many times. The J gene is TRBJ2-3, the V gene TRBV5-5; tentative D call: TRBD1 (6 bases). The V end was cut by 2 bases, the J end by 14 bases, with 18 bases between. The germline gives CDR1 SGHKS, CDR2 YYEKEE (reference sequence). CDR3 length: 13 amino acids. CDR3 sequence: CASSFQGSLALYF. The CDR3 coding sequence is TGTGCCAGCAGCTTCCAGGGGAGCCTAGCTTTGTATTTT. The whole variable domain, filled in from reference TRBV5-5 and TRBJ2-3, reads DAGVTQSPTHLIKTRGQQVTLRCSPISGHKSVSWYQQVLGQGPQFIFQYYEKEERGRGNFPDRFSARQFPNYSSELNVNALLLGDSALYLCASSFQGSLALYFGPGTRLTVL.

This clonotype was detected only a few times. The chain combines TRBV7-2 with TRBJ2-1; 11 bases align to TRBD2. CDR3 length: 14 residues. CDR1 and CDR2 from the germline V gene are SGHTA and FQGNSA. Trimming removed 5 bases from V and 9 bases from J; junction bases left unmatched: 6. The CDR3 DNA reads as TGTGCCAGCAGCATTATAGCGGGAGGGAGTGAGCAGTTCTTC. Its protein is CASSIIAGGSEQFF. Looking up the rest from reference TRBV7-2 and TRBJ2-1 gives the full variable domain: GAGVSQSPSNKVTEKGKDVELRCDPISGHTALYWYRQSLGQGLEFLIYFQGNSAPDKSGLPSDRFSAERTGGSVSTLTIQRTQQEDSAVYLCASSIIAGGSEQFFGPGTRLTVL.

The chain uses TRBV27 and TRBJ1-2; D may be TRBD1 (6 bases). Germline CDR1 reads MNHEY; CDR2 reads SMNVEV (reference sequence). V was shortened by 6 bases and J by 3 bases, with 11 bases between the two germline ends. The CDR3 contains 13 residues. CDR3 amino acids: CASSLQGHYGYTF. For the CDR3, the DNA is TGTGCCAGCAGCCTACAGGGCCACTATGGCTACACCTTC.